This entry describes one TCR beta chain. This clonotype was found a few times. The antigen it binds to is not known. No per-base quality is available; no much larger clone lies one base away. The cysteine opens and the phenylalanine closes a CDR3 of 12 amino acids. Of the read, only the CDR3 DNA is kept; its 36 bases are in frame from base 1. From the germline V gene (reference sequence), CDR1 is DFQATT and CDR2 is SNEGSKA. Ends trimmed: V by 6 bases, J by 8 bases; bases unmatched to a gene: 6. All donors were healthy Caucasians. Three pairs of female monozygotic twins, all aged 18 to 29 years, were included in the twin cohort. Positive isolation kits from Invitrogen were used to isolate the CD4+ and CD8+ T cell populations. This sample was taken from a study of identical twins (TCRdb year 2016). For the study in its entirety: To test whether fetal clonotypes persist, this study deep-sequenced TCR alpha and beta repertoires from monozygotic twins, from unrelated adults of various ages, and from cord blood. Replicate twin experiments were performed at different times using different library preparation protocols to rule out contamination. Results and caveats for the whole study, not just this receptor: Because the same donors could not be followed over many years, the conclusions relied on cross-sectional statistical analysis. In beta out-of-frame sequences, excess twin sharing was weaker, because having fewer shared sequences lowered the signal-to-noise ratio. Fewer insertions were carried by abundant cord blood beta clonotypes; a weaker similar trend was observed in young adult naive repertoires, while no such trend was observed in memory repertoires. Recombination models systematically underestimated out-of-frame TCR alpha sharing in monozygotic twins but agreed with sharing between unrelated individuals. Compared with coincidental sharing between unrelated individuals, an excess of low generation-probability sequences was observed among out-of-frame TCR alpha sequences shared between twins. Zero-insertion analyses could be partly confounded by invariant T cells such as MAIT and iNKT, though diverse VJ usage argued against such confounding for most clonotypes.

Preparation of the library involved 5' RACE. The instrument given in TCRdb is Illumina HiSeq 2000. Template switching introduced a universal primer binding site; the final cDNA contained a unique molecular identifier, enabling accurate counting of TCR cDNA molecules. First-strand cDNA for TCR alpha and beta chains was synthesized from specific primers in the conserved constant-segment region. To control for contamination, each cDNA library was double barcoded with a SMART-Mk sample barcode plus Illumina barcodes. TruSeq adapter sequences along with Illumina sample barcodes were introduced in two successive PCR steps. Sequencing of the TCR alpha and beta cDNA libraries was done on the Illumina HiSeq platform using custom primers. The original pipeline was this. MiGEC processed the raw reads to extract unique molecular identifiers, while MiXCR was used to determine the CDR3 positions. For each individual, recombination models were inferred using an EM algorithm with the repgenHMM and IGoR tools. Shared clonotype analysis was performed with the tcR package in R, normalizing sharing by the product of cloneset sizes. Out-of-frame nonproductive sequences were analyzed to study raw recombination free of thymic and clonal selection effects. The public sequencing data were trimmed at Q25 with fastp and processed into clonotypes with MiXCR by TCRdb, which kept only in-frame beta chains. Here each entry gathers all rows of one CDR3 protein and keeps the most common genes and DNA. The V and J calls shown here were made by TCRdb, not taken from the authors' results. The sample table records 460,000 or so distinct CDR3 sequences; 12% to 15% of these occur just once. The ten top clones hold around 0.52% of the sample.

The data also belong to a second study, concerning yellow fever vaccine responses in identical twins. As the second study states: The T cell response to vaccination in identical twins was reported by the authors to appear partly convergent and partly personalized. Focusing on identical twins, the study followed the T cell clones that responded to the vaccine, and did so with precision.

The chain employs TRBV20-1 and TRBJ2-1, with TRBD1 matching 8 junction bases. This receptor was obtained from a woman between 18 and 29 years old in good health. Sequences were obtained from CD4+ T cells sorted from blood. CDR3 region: CSAGAGGDEQFF. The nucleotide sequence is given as TGCAGTGCGGGGGCAGGGGGCGATGAGCAGTTCTTC.